The clone carrying this T cell receptor beta chain was found many times. The data are from a study of T cell repertoires in cytomegalovirus infection. The CDR3 is made up of 14 amino acids. V dropped 1 base and J dropped 2 bases, with 8 bases sitting between them. Germline CDR1 reads SGHTA; CDR2 reads FQGNSA. TCRdb itself ran the reads through MiXCR, one entry per CDR3 protein. The repertoire holds around 210,000 distinct CDR3 sequences, with approximately 6.7% as singletons. Specimen: PBMCs. This chain connects TRBV7-2 to TRBJ2-5; D is uncertain. This clonotype was sampled from a human donor in good health (CMV status not recorded). Some clones in this sample may be carry-over from other donors' samples. The CDR3, as DNA: TGTGCCAGCAGCTTAGTGGGCTGGCAAGAGACCCAGTACTTC. It yields the protein CASSLVGWQETQYF.